This TCR beta chain was recorded in a study of shared clonotypes between healthy human individuals. General study findings and limits: Sorted-subset sequencing, rarefaction showed, was incomplete despite large depth.

Under the authors' procedure: Filtering of immunoSEQ junctional sequences could not match full-length read filtering. Assay: immunoSEQ multiplex PCR; the TCRdb copy retains only in-frame clones and omits some. For V, J and clone size, that table is used; D and trimming come from the DNA. The sample has some 2.3 million clones, approximately 93% seen once; the top ten hold under 0.45%. This clone was seen only a few times. The antigen is not known. Germline-derived CDR1 and CDR2 are MGHRA and YSYEKL. Unmatched junction bases numbered 8, after V lost 6 bases and J lost 9 bases. The CDR3 is made up of 12 amino acids.

The clonotype originates from a young man in good health. Some clones in this sample may be carry-over from other donors' samples. The sample comprised naive CD4+ T cells from PBMCs. The subset denotes: CD45RA+ positively selected. V usage is TRBV4-1 and J usage is TRBJ2-7, with 7 bases aligning to TRBD2. The CDR3 loop reads CASSGLSSGQYF. The CDR3 nucleotides are TGCGCCAGCAGTGGCTTGTCTAGCGGGCAGTACTTC.